The sample holds a few counts of the clone carrying this T cell receptor beta chain. TCRdb itself ran the RT-PCR reads through MiXCR, one entry per CDR3 protein. The table shows around 700,000 distinct CDR3 sequences, with approximately 15% occurring only once. V was pared by 6 bases and J by 2 bases, with 10 bases of the junction left unmatched. The CDR3 runs 16 residues. Looked up from germline, CDR1 is DFQATT and CDR2 is SNEGSKA (reference sequence). Sequenced sample: memory CD4+ T cells from blood. The V gene is TRBV20-1, the J gene TRBJ1-2; TRBD1 aligns across 12 bases. This receptor was identified in a female donor in good health, serving as a healthy control. As DNA, the CDR3 is TGCAGTGCCCCCCCCGGGACAGGGGGCCAGAACTATGGCTACACCTTC. Translation gives CSAPPGTGGQNYGYTF.